Detailed here is one T cell receptor (beta chain). Its antigen is undetermined. These data originate in a study of blood T cells in healthy people across ages. Overall study results and limits: Estimated diversity across one million T cells was deemed an underestimate.

Combining a sample-barcoded 5' primer with a J-beta primer mix, a second PCR ran for roughly 7 to 12 cycles. TCRdb used MiXCR to reprocess the 5' RACE reads, holding one entry per CDR3 protein. The table lists some 1.7 million distinct CDR3 sequences, 28% of them singletons. V lost 6 bases and J lost 0, with 12 bases in between. The CDR3 is 14 amino acids. The germline V gene encodes CDR1 MNHEY and CDR2 SVGAGI. This chain joins TRBV6-5 and TRBJ2-7; D is undetermined. The source material was blood. The receptor comes from a woman under 40 in good health. CDR3 sequence reads: CASRYSPSSYEQYF. In DNA, the CDR3 is TGTGCCAGCAGGTATTCGCCCAGCTCCTACGAGCAGTACTTC.